This entry lists 19 T cell receptor beta chains sequenced from one sample in a study of Graves' ophthalmopathy and Graves' hyperthyroidism. Amplification from RNA transcripts yielded the TCR beta CDR3 regions. HTBI-primed first-round RT-PCR preceded second-round multiplex PCR. TCRdb fed the multiplex PCR reads into MiXCR, producing one record per CDR3 protein. This table holds 600,000 to 950,000 distinct CDR3 sequences, 40% found once. The sequencing sample was made of peripheral blood. Every receptor here comes from an adult man with Graves' ophthalmopathy.

This clonotype was counted at least ten times. This rearrangement joins TRBV6-6 to TRBJ1-5; D is unresolved. In germline, CDR1 is MNHNY, CDR2 SVGAGI (reference sequence). Trimming left V 5 bases short and J 5 bases short, with 10 bases between. The CDR3 covers 13 residues. The DNA for the CDR3 is TGTGCCAGCAGTACGTACCCGGATCAGCCCCAGCATTTT. Translating gives CASSTYPDQPQHF.

The chain is built from TRBV9 and TRBJ1-6; a weak D match, TRBD1 (6 bases). V lost 5 bases, J lost 7 bases, and 25 bases lay in between. Germline V CDR1 and CDR2: SGDLS, YYNGEE. The CDR3 consists of 18 residues. The CDR3 sequence: CASSLSHSAGGRNSPLHF. As DNA, the CDR3 is TGTGCCAGCAGTTTATCCCATTCGGCGGGGGGCAGGAATTCACCCCTCCACTTT. The complete variable domain, with remaining parts taken from reference TRBV9 and TRBJ1-6, reads DSGVTQTPKHLITATGQRVTLRCSPRSGDLSVYWYQQSLDQGLQFLIQYYNGEERAKGNILERFSAQQFPDLHSELNLSSLELGDSALYFCASSLSHSAGGRNSPLHFGNGTRLTVT.

This clonotype was detected many times. This chain joins TRBV19 and TRBJ1-5; D unresolved. This CDR3 is built from 12 residues. Trimming shortened V by 3 bases and J by 0 bases, and 0 bases separated the two germline ends. Germline V gene data show CDR1 as LNHDA and CDR2 as SQIVND (reference sequence). For the CDR3, the DNA is TGTGCCAGTAGTATTAGCAATCAGCCCCAGCATTTT. Amino acids: CASSISNQPQHF.

A few counts support this clonotype. V is TRBV7-9 and J is TRBJ2-2, with TRBD2 as a possible D gene (6 bases). Trimming removed 5 bases from V and 4 bases from J, with 17 bases in between. This CDR3 has 16 residues. Germline V lookup: CDR1 SEHNR, CDR2 FQNEAQ (reference sequence). The CDR3, as DNA: TGTGCCAGCAGCCAAGTGGCGACTAGGGTCACCGGGGAGCTGTTTTTT. The encoded protein is CASSQVATRVTGELFF.

This clonotype appeared many times. The chain employs TRBV19 and TRBJ1-3; a possible D gene is TRBD1 (5 bases). The CDR3 sequence is 14 residues long. Trimming took 10 bases from V and 0 from J, leaving 13 bases between them. CDR1 and CDR2 (germline): LNHDA, SQIVND (reference sequence). The CDR3, as DNA: TGTGCCACCAAGCAGGGTCACTCTGGAAACACCATATATTTT. Translated, it gives CATKQGHSGNTIYF.

This sequence joins TRBV12-3 or TRBV12-4 and TRBJ2-5, with TRBD2 identical over 11 bases. CDR3 size: 16 residues. V lost 5 bases and J lost 4; bases outside the gene matches: 9. The CDR3 DNA follows: TGTGCCAGCAGTCCCTATAGCGGGAGGGCCGGAGAGACCCAGTACTTC. As protein: CASSPYSGRAGETQYF.

Worth noting for this clonotype: A clone one base away is much larger, so this may be a read error. The J gene is TRBJ2-6, the V gene TRBV19; TRBD1 is a possible D gene (5 bases). Germline V lookup: CDR1 LNHDA, CDR2 SQIVND (reference sequence). This CDR3 region has 15 residues. The CDR3 here is CASSILGAGANALTF. The DNA of the CDR3 is TGTGCCAGTAGTATCTTGGGTGCTGGGGCCAACGCCCTGACTTTC.

The chain uses TRBV24-1 and TRBJ2-5, with TRBD1 matching over 8 bases. With V trimmed by 8 bases and J by 5 bases, 9 bases remained unmatched. Germline CDR1 and CDR2: KGHDR and SFDVKD. There are 14 residues in the CDR3. CDR3 residues: CATKGQGAWETQYF. The CDR3 nucleotides are TGTGCCACCAAGGGGCAGGGGGCCTGGGAGACCCAGTACTTC.

Only a few counts were recorded for this clonotype. This sequence joins TRBV29-1 and TRBJ2-7; D possibly corresponds to TRBD1 (6 bases). Per the germline V gene, CDR1 is SQVTM and CDR2 is ANQGSEA. V lost 6 bases and J lost 0, with 15 bases in between. This CDR3 has 14 amino acids. CDR3 coding DNA: TGCAGCGTAATGGGGGACATCAGCTCCTACGAGCAGTACTTC. Protein: CSVMGDISSYEQYF.

In this sample, this clonotype turned up many times. The V and J genes are TRBV15 and TRBJ1-1, with D possibly being TRBD1 (5 bases). Germline V gene lookup returns CDR1 LNHNV and CDR2 YYDKDF (reference sequence). Trimming removed 4 bases from V and 1 base from J, with 10 bases in between. This CDR3 has 14 amino acids. The CDR3 bases are TGTGCCACCAGCACAAGAACAGGGAACACTGAAGCTTTCTTT. Encoded protein: CATSTRTGNTEAFF.

V and J are TRBV2 and TRBJ2-5, with TRBD1 identical over 7 bases. The CDR3 length is 14 residues. The V gene's germline CDR1 is SNHLY and CDR2 FYNNEI. V lost 5 bases and J lost 4; bases outside the gene matches: 7. Written as DNA, the CDR3 is TGTGCCAGCAGTTACCAGGGGGTAGGAGAGACCCAGTACTTC. It yields the protein CASSYQGVGETQYF. Complete variable domain (other parts from reference TRBV2 and TRBJ2-5): EPEVTQTPSHQVTQMGQEVILRCVPISNHLYFYWYRQILGQKVEFLVSFYNNEISEKSEIFDDQFSVERPDGSNFTLKIRSTKLEDSAMYFCASSYQGVGETQYFGPGTRLLVL.

Comment on this clonotype: The DNA is omitted, as the CDR3 cannot be located on it reliably, and the CDR3 follows TCRdb's listing. The chain couples TRBV11-1 to TRBJ2-5; TRBD2 is the table's D call, not checked against the DNA. Germline CDR1 SGHAT, CDR2 FQDESV (reference sequence). The CDR3 contains 21 residues when both ends are counted. The CDR3 spells CASSFYICSARGAAGQETQYF.

This clonotype was seen more than once but under ten times. The chain is built from TRBV7-2 and TRBJ2-5; 15 nucleotides align to TRBD2. Germline V gene lookup returns CDR1 SGHTA and CDR2 FQGNSA. This CDR3 is 16 amino acids long. V lost 5 bases and J lost 5; bases outside the gene matches: 6. CDR3 coding DNA: TGTGCCAGCAGCCGCACCGGGACTAGCGGGAGGGAGACCCAGTACTTC. Amino acids: CASSRTGTSGRETQYF.

This clonotype was picked up many times. V gene TRBV2 combines with J gene TRBJ1-1, with TRBD1 identical over 9 bases. Germline CDR1 is SNHLY and CDR2 is FYNNEI. After removal of 6 bases from V and 2 bases from J, the junction contained 10 bases not matched to a gene. The CDR3 has 16 amino acids. The CDR3 protein is CASRQTQGARNTEAFF. In DNA form, the CDR3 reads TGTGCCAGCAGACAAACACAGGGGGCGCGTAACACTGAAGCTTTCTTT.

This clonotype came up many times. This chain joins TRBV19 and TRBJ1-1; no clear D. The CDR3 has 12 amino acids. Germline CDR1 and CDR2: LNHDA and SQIVND (reference sequence). V gave up 6 bases and J gave up 9 bases, with 14 bases separating them. Written as DNA, the CDR3 is TGTGCCAGTAGCCATCCGGGGAGTAAAGCTTTCTTT. This codes for CASSHPGSKAFF. Using reference TRBV19 and TRBJ1-1 for the parts outside the CDR3, the full variable domain is DGGITQSPKYLFRKEGQNVTLSCEQNLNHDAMYWYRQDPGQGLRLIYYSQIVNDFQKGDIAEGYSVSREKKESFPLTVTSAQKNPTAFYLCASSHPGSKAFFGQGTRLTVV.

The chain employs TRBV12-3 or TRBV12-4 and TRBJ2-7; no clear D gene. V gave up 3 bases and J gave up 0 bases, with 9 bases separating them. This CDR3 has 14 residues. The DNA for the CDR3 is TGTGCCAGCAGTTTGGATCAAAACTCCTACGAGCAGTACTTC. Its protein is CASSLDQNSYEQYF.

The V and J genes are TRBV7-9 and TRBJ1-2; weak D call: TRBD1 (5 bases). Deletions cut 1 base from V and 0 bases from J, with 9 bases between. The CDR3 spans 15 residues. Looked up from germline, CDR1 is SEHNR and CDR2 is FQNEAQ (reference sequence). For the CDR3, the DNA is TGTGCCAGCAGCTTAGGTCGGGGGACTAACTATGGCTACACCTTC. This translates into CASSLGRGTNYGYTF.

This chain uses TRBV5-8 with TRBJ1-1; TRBD1 matches at 7 bases. This CDR3 has 17 residues. Germline CDR1 is SGHTS and CDR2 is YDEGEE. The J segment lost 1 base and the V segment lost 5 bases, leaving 14 bases of the junction unmatched. DNA for the CDR3: TGTGCCAGCAGTCCCCGTCAGGGGGTAGGGCCGAACACTGAAGCTTTCTTT. Translating it yields CASSPRQGVGPNTEAFF.

This clonotype was recorded a few times. V gene TRBV14 combines with J gene TRBJ1-1, with 9 bases aligning to TRBD1. Germline CDR1 SGHDN, CDR2 FVKESK. Losses at the gene ends were 2 bases for V and 11 bases for J; bases not matched to a gene: 12. This CDR3 spans 15 amino acids. The CDR3 sequence is CASSQTGQGSLNAFF. As DNA, the CDR3 is TGTGCCAGCAGCCAAACCGGACAGGGGAGCCTGAATGCTTTCTTT. The whole variable domain, filled in from reference TRBV14 and TRBJ1-1, reads EAGVTQFPSHSVIEKGQTVTLRCDPISGHDNLYWYRRVMGKEIKFLLHFVKESKQDESGMPNNRFLAERTGGTYSTLKVQPAELEDSGVYFCASSQTGQGSLNAFFGQGTRLTVV.